This entry lists 9 T cell receptor beta chains sequenced from one sample in a study of T cell responses to AZD1222 COVID-19 vaccine. The table came from immunoSEQ multiplex PCR; TCRdb's copy has only in-frame clones and leaves some out. The sample lists approximately 190,000 clones; more than 90% were seen once. The source was peripheral blood, collected 28 days after the second dose of the MenACWY control vaccine. The receptor source for this set is an adult who received the MenACWY meningococcal vaccine as a control.

The V call is TRBV4-1, the J call TRBJ1-2; D not resolved. This CDR3 contains 14 residues. The germline CDR1 and CDR2 sequences are MGHRA and YSYEKL. The V and J ends lost 0 bases and 5 bases respectively, with 10 bases between them. The CDR3 protein is CASSQDNTPYGYTF. The CDR3 DNA is TGCGCCAGCAGCCAAGATAACACGCCTTATGGCTACACCTTC.

V is TRBV18 and J is TRBJ1-1, with D unclear. The CDR3 has 13 residues. Germline V lookup: CDR1 KGHSH, CDR2 LQKENI. V was trimmed by 2 bases and J by 4 bases, leaving 8 bases between them. This CDR3 is CASSPFAGTEAFF. The CDR3 coding sequence is TGTGCCAGCTCACCATTCGCAGGCACTGAAGCTTTCTTT.

This clone has just one count. The chain has TRBV6-5 and TRBJ1-5; a weak D match, TRBD1 (5 bases). The CDR3 consists of 13 residues. Trimming left V 6 bases short and J 10 bases short, with 16 bases between. Germline V gives CDR1 MNHEY, CDR2 SVGAGI. The CDR3 region is CASSRGVAYPQHF. The CDR3 coding sequence is TGTGCCAGCAGCCGAGGGGTAGCCTATCCCCAGCATTTT.

Regarding this clone: This sample includes further DNA sequences coding for the same CDR3. This chain uses TRBV5-1 with TRBJ1-5; D may be TRBD1 (5 bases). Germline loops: CDR1 SGHRS, CDR2 YFSETQ. The CDR3 totals 14 residues. Trimming took 4 bases from V and 6 from J, leaving 14 bases between them. CDR3 in amino acids: CASSPLGVGQPQHF. CDR3 nucleotide sequence: TGCGCCAGCAGCCCACTGGGGGTCGGTCAGCCCCAGCATTTT.

This clone was detected a few times. V usage is TRBV4-3 and J usage is TRBJ1-2; 9 bases fit TRBD1. The V segment lost 1 base and the J segment 10 bases; nucleotides outside the gene matches: 7. Germline CDR1 LGHNA, CDR2 YSLEER. CDR3 length: 14 residues. The CDR3 DNA sequence: TGCGCCAGCAGCCAAGTCTCCGGGACAGGGACCTACACCTTC. It yields the protein CASSQVSGTGTYTF.

V usage is TRBV15 and J usage is TRBJ2-7; 10 nucleotides agree with TRBD1. V shed 3 bases and J 0 bases; nucleotides not matched to a gene: 2. The CDR3 totals 15 residues. In germline, CDR1 is LNHNV, CDR2 YYDKDF (reference sequence). In nucleotides, the CDR3 is TGTGCCACCAGCAGGGACAGGGGGGCCTCCTACGAGCAGTACTTC. The encoded protein is CATSRDRGASYEQYF.

The rearrangement uses TRBV5-6 and TRBJ1-5; TRBD1 aligns across 10 bases. CDR3 length: 17 residues. Germline loops: CDR1 SGHDT, CDR2 YYEEEE. Trimming removed 4 bases from V and 5 bases from J; junction bases left unmatched: 12. CDR3 sequence reads: CASSLRTTGGGDQPQHF. CDR3 bases: TGTGCCAGCAGCCTACGGACGACAGGGGGCGGGGATCAGCCCCAGCATTTT.

Note on this clone: Other nucleotide sequences from this sample produce the same CDR3. This rearrangement joins TRBV5-1 to TRBJ2-7, with D hard to call. The CDR3 runs 18 residues. V was clipped by 0 bases and J by 2 bases, with 21 bases between them. Germline V gene sequence: CDR1 SGHRS, CDR2 YFSETQ. CDR3 in amino acids: CASSLARAGGFSPYEQYF. The CDR3 nucleotides are TGCGCCAGCAGCTTGGCCCGGGCAGGCGGATTCTCACCCTACGAGCAGTACTTC.

This chain joins TRBV15 and TRBJ2-1, with 11 bases that match TRBD2. The CDR3 extends over 16 amino acids. Germline V gene sequence: CDR1 LNHNV, CDR2 YYDKDF (reference sequence). With V trimmed by 8 bases and J by 4 bases, 10 bases remained unmatched. CDR3 sequence reads: CATDLGLAGAYNEQFF. The CDR3 nucleotides read TGTGCCACCGATCTAGGACTAGCGGGTGCATACAATGAGCAGTTCTTC.